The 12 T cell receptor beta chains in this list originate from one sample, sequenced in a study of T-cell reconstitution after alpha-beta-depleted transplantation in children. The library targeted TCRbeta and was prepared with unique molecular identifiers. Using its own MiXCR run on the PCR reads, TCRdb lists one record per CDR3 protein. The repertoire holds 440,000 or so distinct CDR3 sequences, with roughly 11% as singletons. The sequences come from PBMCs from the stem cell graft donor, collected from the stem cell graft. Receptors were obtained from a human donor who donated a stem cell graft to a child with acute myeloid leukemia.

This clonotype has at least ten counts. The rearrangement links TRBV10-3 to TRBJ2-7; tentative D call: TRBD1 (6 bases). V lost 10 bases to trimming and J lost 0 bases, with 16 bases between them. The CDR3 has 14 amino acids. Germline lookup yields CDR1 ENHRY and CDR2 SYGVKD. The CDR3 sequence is CATRTGTSSYEQYV. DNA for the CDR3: TGTGCCACCAGAACAGGGACGAGCTCCTACGAGCAGTACGTC.

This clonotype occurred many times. CDR3 protein: CASSWGTSGLNEQFF. DNA for the CDR3: TGTGCCAGCAGCTGGGGGACTAGCGGACTCAATGAGCAGTTCTTC. This sequence joins TRBV7-2 and TRBJ2-1, with 11 bases fitting TRBD2. The germline CDR1 and CDR2 sequences are SGHTA and FQGNSA. V lost 4 bases and J lost 6; bases outside the gene matches: 5. The CDR3 sequence is 15 residues long. The full variable domain, in which reference TRBV7-2 and TRBJ2-1 provide the parts outside the CDR3, is GAGVSQSPSNKVTEKGKDVELRCDPISGHTALYWYRQSLGQGLEFLIYFQGNSAPDKSGLPSDRFSAERTGGSVSTLTIQRTQQEDSAVYLCASSWGTSGLNEQFFGPGTRLTVL.

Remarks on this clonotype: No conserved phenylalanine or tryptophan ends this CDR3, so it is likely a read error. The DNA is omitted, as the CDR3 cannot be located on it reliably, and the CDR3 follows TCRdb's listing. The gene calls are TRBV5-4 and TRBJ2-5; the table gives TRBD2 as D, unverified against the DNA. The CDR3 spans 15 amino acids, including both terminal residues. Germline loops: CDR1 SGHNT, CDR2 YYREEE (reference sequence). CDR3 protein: CASSLGATGNRVVAL.

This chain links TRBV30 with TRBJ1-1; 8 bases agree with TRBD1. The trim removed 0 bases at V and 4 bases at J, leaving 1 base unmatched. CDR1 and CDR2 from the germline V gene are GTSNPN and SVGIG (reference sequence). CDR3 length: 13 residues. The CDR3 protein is CAWSVTGGTEAFF. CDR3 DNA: TGTGCCTGGAGTGTAACAGGGGGCACTGAAGCTTTCTTT.

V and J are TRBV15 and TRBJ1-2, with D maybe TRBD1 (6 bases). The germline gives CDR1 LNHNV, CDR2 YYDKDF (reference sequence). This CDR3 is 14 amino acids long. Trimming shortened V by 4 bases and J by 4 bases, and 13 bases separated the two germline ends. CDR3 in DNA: TGTGCCACCAGCAAAAGCTTGGACAGCTATGGCTACACCTTC. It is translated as CATSKSLDSYGYTF.

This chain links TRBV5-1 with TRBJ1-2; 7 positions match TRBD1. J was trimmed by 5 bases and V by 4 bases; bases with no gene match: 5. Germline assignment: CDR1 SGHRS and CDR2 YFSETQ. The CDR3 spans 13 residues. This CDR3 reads CASSTGQQYGYTF. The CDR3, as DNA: TGCGCCAGCAGCACGGGACAGCAGTATGGCTACACCTTC.

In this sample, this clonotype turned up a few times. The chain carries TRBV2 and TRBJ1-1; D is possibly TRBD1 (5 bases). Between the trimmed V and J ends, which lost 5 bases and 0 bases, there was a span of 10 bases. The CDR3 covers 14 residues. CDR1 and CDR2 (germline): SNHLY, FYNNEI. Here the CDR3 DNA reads TGTGCCAGCAGTCCGGGACGGTTGAACACTGAAGCTTTCTTT. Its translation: CASSPGRLNTEAFF.

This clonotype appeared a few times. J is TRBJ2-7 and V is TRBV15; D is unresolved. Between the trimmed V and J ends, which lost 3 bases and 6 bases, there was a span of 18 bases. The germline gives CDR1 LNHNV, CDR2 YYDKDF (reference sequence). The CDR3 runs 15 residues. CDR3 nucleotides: TGTGCCACCAGCAGTGGAGTCCTAAACACCGGCGAGCAGTACTTC. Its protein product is CATSSGVLNTGEQYF.

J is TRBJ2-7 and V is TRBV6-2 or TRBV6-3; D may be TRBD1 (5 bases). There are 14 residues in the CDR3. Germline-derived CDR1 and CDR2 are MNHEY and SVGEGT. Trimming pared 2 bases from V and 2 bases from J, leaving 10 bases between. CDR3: CASSYGDRPYEQYF. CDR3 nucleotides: TGTGCCAGCAGTTACGGAGACAGACCCTACGAGCAGTACTTC.

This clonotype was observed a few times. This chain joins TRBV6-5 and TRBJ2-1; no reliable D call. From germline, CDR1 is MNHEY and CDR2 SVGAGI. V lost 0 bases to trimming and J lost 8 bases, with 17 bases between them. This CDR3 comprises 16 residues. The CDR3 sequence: CASSYSVSPPRDEQFF. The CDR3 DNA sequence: TGTGCCAGCAGTTACTCTGTTTCACCACCTCGGGATGAGCAGTTCTTC.

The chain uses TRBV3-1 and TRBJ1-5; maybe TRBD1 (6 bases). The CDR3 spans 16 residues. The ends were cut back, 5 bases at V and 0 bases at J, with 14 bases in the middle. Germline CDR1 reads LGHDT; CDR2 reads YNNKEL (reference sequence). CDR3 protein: CASSSGQLNSNQPQHF. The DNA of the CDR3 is TGTGCCAGCAGCTCCGGACAGCTAAATAGCAATCAGCCCCAGCATTTT.

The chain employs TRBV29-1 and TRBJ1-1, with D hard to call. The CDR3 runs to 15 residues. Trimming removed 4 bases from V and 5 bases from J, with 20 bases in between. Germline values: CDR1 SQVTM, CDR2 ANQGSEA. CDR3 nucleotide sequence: TGCAGCGTTGGAGAGAGGGCGGGCGACTCGACTGAAGCTTTCTTT. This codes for CSVGERAGDSTEAFF.